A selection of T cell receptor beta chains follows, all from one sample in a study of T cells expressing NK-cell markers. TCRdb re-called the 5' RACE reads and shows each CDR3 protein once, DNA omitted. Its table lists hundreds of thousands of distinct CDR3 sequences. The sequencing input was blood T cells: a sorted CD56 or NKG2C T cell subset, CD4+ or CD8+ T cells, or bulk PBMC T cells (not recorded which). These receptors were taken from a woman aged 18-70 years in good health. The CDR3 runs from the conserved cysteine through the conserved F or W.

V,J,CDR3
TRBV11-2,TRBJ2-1,CASRPIGQGRGYNEQFF
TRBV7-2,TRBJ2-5,CASSLRAYRETQYF
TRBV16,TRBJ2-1,CASSQATSFGEQFF
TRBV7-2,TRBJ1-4,CASSIHRAGEKLFF
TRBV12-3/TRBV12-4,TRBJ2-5,CASSFSEKETQYF
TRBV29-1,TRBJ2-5,CSVEETGSLLETQYF
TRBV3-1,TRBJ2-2,CASSHSDRASTGELFF
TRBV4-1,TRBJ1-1,CASSPIFLGRKDTEAFF
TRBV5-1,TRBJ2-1,CASSLHTDKSYNEQFF
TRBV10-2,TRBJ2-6,CASSETGRSGANVLTF
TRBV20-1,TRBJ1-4,CSASSGSMSEKLFF
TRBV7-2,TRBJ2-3,CASSPGTVTDTQYF
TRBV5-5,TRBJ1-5,CASSLFNSWEPQHF
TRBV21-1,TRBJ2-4,CASSKVFPQGKGRNIQYF
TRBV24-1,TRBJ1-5,CATAGTGTLSNQPQHF
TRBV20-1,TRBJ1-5,CSARGGQNSNQPQHF
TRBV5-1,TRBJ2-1,CASSPPVLAAMDEQFF
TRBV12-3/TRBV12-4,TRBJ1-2,CASSTGQGTFYGYTF
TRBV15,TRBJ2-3,CATSTGGGGSGDTQYF
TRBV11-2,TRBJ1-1,CASSFAGTEAFF
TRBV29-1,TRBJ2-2,CSVNEQGFGELFF
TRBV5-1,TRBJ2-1,CASSRGSGSSYNEQFF
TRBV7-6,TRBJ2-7,CASSLGLAQEQYF
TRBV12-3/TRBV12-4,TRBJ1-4,CASREWTTTNEKLFF
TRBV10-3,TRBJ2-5,CAISDWQETQYF
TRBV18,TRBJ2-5,CASSPRERVVETQYF
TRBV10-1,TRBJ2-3,CASSDQQTGRSTDTQYF
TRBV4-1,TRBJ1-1,CASSQVPVSGGTEAFF
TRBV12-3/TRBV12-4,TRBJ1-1,CASRQGPPNTEAFF
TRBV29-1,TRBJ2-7,CSVGGGAGYYEQYF
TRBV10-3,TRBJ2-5,CAISGDQETQYF
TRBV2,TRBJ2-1,CASSEIAGTHEQFF
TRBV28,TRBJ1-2,CASSDWIGTRYGYTF
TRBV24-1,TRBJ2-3,CATSETGTSTDTQYF
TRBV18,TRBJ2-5,CASSQQSQETQYF
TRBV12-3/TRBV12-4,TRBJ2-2,CASSRRGQGGGELFF
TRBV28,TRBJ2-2,CASSRPDSGNTGELFF
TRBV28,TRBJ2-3,CASSSPAGGGTDTQYF
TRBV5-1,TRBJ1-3,CASSPGDSGNTIYF
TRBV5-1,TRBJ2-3,CASSLDYTDTQYF
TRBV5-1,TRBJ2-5,CASSLAAGGGGETQYF
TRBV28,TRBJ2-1,CASSFTFGPNSGEQFF
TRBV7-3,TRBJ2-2,CASSPGLAGTGELFF
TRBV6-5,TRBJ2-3,CASSYVILAGGYSTDTQYF
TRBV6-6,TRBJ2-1,CASSGTGGHEQFF
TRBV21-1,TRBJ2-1,CASSKALVREPYNEQFF
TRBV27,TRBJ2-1,CASSLGVGAWSEQFF
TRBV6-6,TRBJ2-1,CASSLAVNEQFF
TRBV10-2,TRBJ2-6,CASSVSYSGANVLTF
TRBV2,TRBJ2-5,CASIPERVAETQYF
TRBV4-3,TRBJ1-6,CASSHRVLGDSPLHF
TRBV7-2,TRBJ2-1,CASSLRGGGNEQFF
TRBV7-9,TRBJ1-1,CASSRRGNTEAFF